This T cell receptor (beta chain) derives from a study of blood T cell repertoires in COVID-19. The overall study: Nucleic acid was either cDNA or gDNA, and it came from T cells, B-cell-depleted T cells, or PBMCs.

Measured with immunoSEQ multiplex PCR; TCRdb has only the in-frame clones, and not every one. The sample lists more than 110,000 clones; around 82% were seen once. Unmatched junction bases numbered 9, after V lost 1 base and J lost 4 bases. The V gene's germline CDR1 is MNHNS and CDR2 SASEGT. This CDR3 has 16 residues. Participants were aged about 18 to 89 years, lived in 24 US areas, and enrolled virtually. The receptor was derived from a man aged 35 to 55 with acute COVID-19. The chain joins TRBV6-1 to TRBJ1-2; TRBD1 aligns across 7 bases. What was sequenced was PBMCs or T cells enriched from blood (not recorded which). CDR3: CASSEDTIQGIYGYTF. CDR3 DNA sequence: TGTGCCAGCAGTGAAGACACCATACAGGGGATCTATGGCTACACCTTC.